Listed below are T cell receptor beta chains from one sample, sequenced in a study of low-dose radiotherapy and immunotherapy resistance in tumors. TCRdb fed the reads into MiXCR, producing one record per CDR3 protein. The sample shows 54,000 or so distinct CDR3 sequences, around 25% of them seen only once. This specimen was PBMCs, taken before treatment. The receptors come from a male donor with prostate cancer. The CDR3 runs from the conserved cysteine through the conserved F or W. The order of the fields is D gene, J gene, CDR3 length, clone size, V gene, CDR3 DNA, CDR3 protein. D genes are given only for firm matches. Rows may omit the clone size; those that give it use once, few, many or a size class.

D: -; J: TRBJ2-7; length: 14; size: many; V: TRBV5-5; DNA: TGTGCCAGCAGCTCCTCCTGGACCTCCTACGAGCAGTACTTC; CDR3: CASSSSWTSYEQYF
D: -; J: TRBJ1-5; length: 14; size: many; V: TRBV19; DNA: TGTGCCAGTACCCCTTTAGACGGATTGGAGCCCCAGCATTTT; CDR3: CASTPLDGLEPQHF
D: -; J: TRBJ2-7; length: 15; size: many; V: TRBV10-3; DNA: TGTGCCATCAGTGGAGGTTTGAGGTGGTCCTTCGAGCAGTACTTC; CDR3: CAISGGLRWSFEQYF
D: -; J: TRBJ2-6; length: 18; size: -; V: TRBV25-1; DNA: TGTGCCAGCAGTCCCGGACCGCCTAGGGGCTCTGGGGCCAACGTCCTGACTTTC; CDR3: CASSPGPPRGSGANVLTF
D: TRBD1; J: TRBJ1-5; length: 14; size: many; V: TRBV7-9; DNA: TGTGCCAGCAGCTCGGGACAGATTAATCAGCCCCAGCATTTT; CDR3: CASSSGQINQPQHF
D: -; J: TRBJ2-7; length: 13; size: -; V: TRBV12-3/TRBV12-4; DNA: TGTGCCAGCACCTTTTGGGGGTTAGGGGAGCAGTACTTC; CDR3: CASTFWGLGEQYF
D: -; J: TRBJ1-1; length: 12; size: many; V: TRBV6-2/TRBV6-3; DNA: TGTGCCACCGGGAGGGATTGGGCTGAAGCTTTCTTT; CDR3: CATGRDWAEAFF
D: TRBD1; J: TRBJ1-5; length: 16; size: -; V: TRBV6-6; DNA: TGTGCCAGCAGTTACTCAGGGACAGGGGGCAATCAGCCCCAGCATTTT; CDR3: CASSYSGTGGNQPQHF
D: TRBD1; J: TRBJ2-5; length: 15; size: -; V: TRBV11-2; DNA: TGTGCCAGCAGCATACAGGGGGTCATGTGGGAGACCCAGTACTTC; CDR3: CASSIQGVMWETQYF
D: -; J: TRBJ2-2; length: 14; size: many; V: TRBV19; DNA: TGTGCCAGTAGTGTTACTACCAACACCGGGGAGCTGTTTTTT; CDR3: CASSVTTNTGELFF
D: TRBD1; J: TRBJ2-7; length: 15; size: many; V: TRBV28; DNA: TGTGCCAGCAGCTCCCAGGGGGCAGGGGGCTACGAGCAGTACTTC; CDR3: CASSSQGAGGYEQYF
D: TRBD1; J: TRBJ2-5; length: 16; size: many; V: TRBV28; DNA: TGTGCCAGCAGTCCTCTTGGGACAGGGGCCCGGGGGGCCCAGTACTTC; CDR3: CASSPLGTGARGAQYF
D: TRBD2; J: TRBJ2-1; length: 17; size: -; V: TRBV12-3/TRBV12-4; DNA: TGTGCCAGCAGTCCCCCCCGGCGGGAGGGCCCTTACAATAAGCAGTTCTTC; CDR3: CASSPPRREGPYNKQFF
D: TRBD1; J: TRBJ1-6; length: 14; size: -; V: TRBV18; DNA: TGTGCCAGCTCCCGGGACAGGGGCTTTTCACCCCTCCACTTT; CDR3: CASSRDRGFSPLHF
D: -; J: TRBJ2-1; length: 18; size: many; V: TRBV7-6; DNA: TGTGCCAGCAGGCGGGCGGGGCAACCTTCTACCTCATACAATGAGCAGTTCTTC; CDR3: CASRRAGQPSTSYNEQFF
D: -; J: TRBJ2-3; length: 12; size: many; V: TRBV30; DNA: TGTGCCTGGAGACCCGACTCAGATACGCAGTATTTT; CDR3: CAWRPDSDTQYF
D: TRBD1; J: TRBJ1-3; length: 16; size: many; V: TRBV5-1; DNA: TGCGCCAGCAGCTTGGGCCCGACAGGGGACGGAAACACCATATATTTT; CDR3: CASSLGPTGDGNTIYF
D: -; J: TRBJ2-7; length: 14; size: many; V: TRBV28; DNA: TGTGCCAGCTGCCCTGGACAGTCTCTTAAGGAGCAGTACTTC; CDR3: CASCPGQSLKEQYF
D: -; J: TRBJ1-4; length: 16; size: many; V: TRBV6-2/TRBV6-3; DNA: TGTGCCAGCAGTTACTCGAAGCAGGAGAGAAATGAAAAACTGTTTTTT; CDR3: CASSYSKQERNEKLFF
D: TRBD1; J: TRBJ2-1; length: 13; size: -; V: TRBV5-8; DNA: TGTGCCAGCAGCTTGAGGACAGGGGCTGAGCAGTTCTTC; CDR3: CASSLRTGAEQFF
D: TRBD2; J: TRBJ2-5; length: 15; size: many; V: TRBV6-6; DNA: TGTGCCAGCTTCCCCCGCGGGGGGGTAGGGGAGACCCAGTACTTC; CDR3: CASFPRGGVGETQYF
D: -; J: TRBJ2-7; length: 10; size: many; V: TRBV20-1; DNA: TGCAGTGCGGGTCAGTTGGAGCAGTACTTC; CDR3: CSAGQLEQYF
D: -; J: TRBJ2-1; length: 14; size: many; V: TRBV20-1; DNA: TGCAGTGCTAGTTCACAGCGAGGTTACAATGAGCAGTTCTTC; CDR3: CSASSQRGYNEQFF
D: -; J: TRBJ1-5; length: 14; size: -; V: TRBV28; DNA: TGTGCCAGCAGCGTTGGCTCTCTGGCGGAGCCCCAGCATTTT; CDR3: CASSVGSLAEPQHF
D: TRBD2; J: TRBJ2-3; length: 17; size: few; V: TRBV12-3/TRBV12-4; DNA: TGTGCCAGCAGTTTGGGCGGACTAGCGGGGGGTCACGATACGCAGTATTTT; CDR3: CASSLGGLAGGHDTQYF
D: -; J: TRBJ2-7; length: 13; size: medium-sized; V: TRBV5-1; DNA: TGCGCCAGCAGCTTGGGGTCCGTGGGCGAGCAGTACTTC; CDR3: CASSLGSVGEQYF
D: -; J: TRBJ1-5; length: 21; size: -; V: TRBV5-6; DNA: -; CDR3: CASSQTGTLSNQPQHFEPQHF
D: TRBD1; J: TRBJ2-1; length: 14; size: many; V: TRBV28; DNA: TGTGCCAGCAGTGCGGACAGGGCCATGAATGAGCAGTTCTTC; CDR3: CASSADRAMNEQFF
D: -; J: TRBJ2-4; length: 15; size: many; V: TRBV2; DNA: TGTGCCAGCAGCGCACCTTCATTAGCCAAAAACATTCAGTACTTC; CDR3: CASSAPSLAKNIQYF
D: -; J: TRBJ2-5; length: 13; size: -; V: TRBV5-4; DNA: TGTGCCAGCAGCTTGCACGGTGAAGAGACCCAGTACTTC; CDR3: CASSLHGEETQYF
D: -; J: TRBJ1-2; length: 16; size: -; V: TRBV6-2/TRBV6-3; DNA: TGTGCCAGCAGTTACTCGATGGCGGAAGCTAACTATGGCTACACCTTC; CDR3: CASSYSMAEANYGYTF
D: -; J: TRBJ1-2; length: 14; size: many; V: TRBV27; DNA: TGTGCCAGCAGCCTCAGGGCAATCTCATATGGCTACACCTTC; CDR3: CASSLRAISYGYTF
D: -; J: TRBJ2-7; length: 16; size: many; V: TRBV6-2/TRBV6-3; DNA: TGTGCCAGCAGTTCGCGGGACATCCGAAGCTCCTACGAGCAGTACTTC; CDR3: CASSSRDIRSSYEQYF
D: -; J: TRBJ2-1; length: 16; size: many; V: TRBV4-1; DNA: TGCGCCAGCAGCCAAGATCAGGGCGGCCCGGGGAATGAGCAGTTCTTC; CDR3: CASSQDQGGPGNEQFF
D: -; J: TRBJ1-6; length: 14; size: -; V: TRBV7-7; DNA: TGTGCCAGCAGCACTACAGGGCGCAATTCACCCGTCCACTTT; CDR3: CASSTTGRNSPVHF
D: -; J: TRBJ2-7; length: 13; size: few; V: TRBV5-4; DNA: TGTGCCAGCAGCTTGGCCAGGTCCTACGAGCAGTACTTC; CDR3: CASSLARSYEQYF
D: -; J: TRBJ1-1; length: 13; size: -; V: TRBV28; DNA: TGTGCCAGCAGTCAGGGGCGGAACACTGAAGCTTTCTTT; CDR3: CASSQGRNTEAFF